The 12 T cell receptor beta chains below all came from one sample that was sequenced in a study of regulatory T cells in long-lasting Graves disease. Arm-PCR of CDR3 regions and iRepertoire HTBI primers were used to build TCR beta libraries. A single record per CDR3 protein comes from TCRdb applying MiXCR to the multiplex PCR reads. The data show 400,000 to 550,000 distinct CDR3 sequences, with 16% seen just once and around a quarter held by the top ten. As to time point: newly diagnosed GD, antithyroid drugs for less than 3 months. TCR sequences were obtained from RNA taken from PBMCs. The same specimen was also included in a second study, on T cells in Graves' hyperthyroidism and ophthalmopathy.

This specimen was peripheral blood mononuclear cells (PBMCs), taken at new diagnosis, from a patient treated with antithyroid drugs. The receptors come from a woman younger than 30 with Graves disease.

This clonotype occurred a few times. This CDR3 is CASSLAIGLAGLYNEQFF. The CDR3 DNA is TGTGCCAGCAGTTTAGCGATAGGGCTAGCGGGCTTATACAATGAGCAGTTCTTC. This chain links TRBV12-3 or TRBV12-4 with TRBJ2-1; TRBD2 matches 8 bases. The J segment lost 4 bases and the V segment lost 0 bases, leaving 11 bases of the junction unmatched. This CDR3 has 18 residues.

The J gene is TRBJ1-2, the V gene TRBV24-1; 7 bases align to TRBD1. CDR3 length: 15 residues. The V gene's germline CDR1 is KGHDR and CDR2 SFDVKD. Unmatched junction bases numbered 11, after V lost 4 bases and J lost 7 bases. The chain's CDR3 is CATSDPRTGRGGYTF. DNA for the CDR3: TGTGCCACCAGTGACCCTAGGACAGGCCGCGGTGGCTACACCTTC.

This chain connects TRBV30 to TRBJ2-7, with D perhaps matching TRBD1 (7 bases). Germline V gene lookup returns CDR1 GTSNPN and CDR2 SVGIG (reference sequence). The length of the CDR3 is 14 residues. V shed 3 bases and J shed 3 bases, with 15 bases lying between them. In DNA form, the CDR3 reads TGTGCCTGGAGGCGGGACAGCGGAATCTACGAGCAGTACTTC. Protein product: CAWRRDSGIYEQYF.

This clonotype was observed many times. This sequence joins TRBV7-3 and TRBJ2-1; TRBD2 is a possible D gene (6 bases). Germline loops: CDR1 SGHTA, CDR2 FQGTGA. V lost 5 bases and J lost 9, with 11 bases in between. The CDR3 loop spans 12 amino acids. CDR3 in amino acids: CASSGLSGEQFF. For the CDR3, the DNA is TGTGCCAGCAGCGGACTAAGCGGTGAGCAGTTCTTC.

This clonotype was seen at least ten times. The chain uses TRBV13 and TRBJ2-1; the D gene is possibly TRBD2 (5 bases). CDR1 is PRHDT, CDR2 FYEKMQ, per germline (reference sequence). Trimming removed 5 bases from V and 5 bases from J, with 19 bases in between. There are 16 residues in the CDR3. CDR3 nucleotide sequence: TGTGCCAGCAGCCGTTCACTTGGAGGACTCAACAATGAGCAGTTCTTC. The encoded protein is CASSRSLGGLNNEQFF.

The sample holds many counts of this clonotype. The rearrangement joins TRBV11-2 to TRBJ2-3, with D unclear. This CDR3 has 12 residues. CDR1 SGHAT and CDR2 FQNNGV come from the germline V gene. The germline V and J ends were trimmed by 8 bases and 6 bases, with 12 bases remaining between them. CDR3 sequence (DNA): TGTGCCAGCCACTCTTCAAGCGATACGCAGTATTTT. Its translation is CASHSSSDTQYF.

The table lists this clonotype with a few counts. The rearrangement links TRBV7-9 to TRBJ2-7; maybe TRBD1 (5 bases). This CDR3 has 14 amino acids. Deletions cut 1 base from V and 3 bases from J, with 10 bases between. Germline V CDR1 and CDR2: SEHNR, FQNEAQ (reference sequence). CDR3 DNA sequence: TGTGCCAGCAGCTTAGATGGGGCAGGCTACGAGCAGTACTTC. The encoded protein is CASSLDGAGYEQYF.

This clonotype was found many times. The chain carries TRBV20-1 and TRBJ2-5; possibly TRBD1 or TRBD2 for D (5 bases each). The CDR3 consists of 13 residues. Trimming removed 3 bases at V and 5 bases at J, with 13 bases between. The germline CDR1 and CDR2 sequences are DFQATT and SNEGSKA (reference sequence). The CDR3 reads CSASAGWGETQYF. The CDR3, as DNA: TGCAGTGCTAGTGCAGGGTGGGGGGAGACCCAGTACTTC.

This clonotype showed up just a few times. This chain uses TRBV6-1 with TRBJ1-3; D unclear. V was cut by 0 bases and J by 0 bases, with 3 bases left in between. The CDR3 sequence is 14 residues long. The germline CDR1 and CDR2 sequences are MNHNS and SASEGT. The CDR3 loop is CASSEAYSGNTIYF. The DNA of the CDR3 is TGTGCCAGCAGTGAAGCTTACTCTGGAAACACCATATATTTT.

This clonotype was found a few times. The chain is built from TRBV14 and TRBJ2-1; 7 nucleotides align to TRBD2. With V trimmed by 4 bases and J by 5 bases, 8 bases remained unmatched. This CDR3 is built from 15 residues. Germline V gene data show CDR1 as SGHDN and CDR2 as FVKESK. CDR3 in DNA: TGTGCCAGCAGCCGCTGGGCGGGAGTCGACAATGAGCAGTTCTTC. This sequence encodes CASSRWAGVDNEQFF.

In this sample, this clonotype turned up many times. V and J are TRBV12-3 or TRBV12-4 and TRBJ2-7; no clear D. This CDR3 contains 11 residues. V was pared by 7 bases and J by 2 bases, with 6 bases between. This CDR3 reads CASTSTYEQYF. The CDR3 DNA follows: TGTGCCAGCACAAGCACCTACGAGCAGTACTTC.

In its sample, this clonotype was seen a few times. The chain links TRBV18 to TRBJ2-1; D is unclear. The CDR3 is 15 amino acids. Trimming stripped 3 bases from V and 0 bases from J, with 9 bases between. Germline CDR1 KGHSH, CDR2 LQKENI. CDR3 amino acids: CASSPPSSSYNEQFF. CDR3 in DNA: TGTGCCAGCTCACCCCCAAGTAGCTCCTACAATGAGCAGTTCTTC.